This T cell receptor (beta chain) was observed in a study of blood T cell repertoires in COVID-19. For the study at large: Researchers got acute and convalescent COVID-19 samples from the United States, Italy and Spain. T cells, B-cell-depleted T cells, or PBMCs provided the cDNA or gDNA that served as material.

The germline gives CDR1 MRHNA, CDR2 SNTAGT. The J segment lost 6 bases and the V segment lost 4 bases, leaving 2 bases of the junction unmatched. The CDR3 is 14 residues long. Before being deemed recovered, Cohort 3 donors had two negative PCRs, clearance, or symptom resolution. TCRdb keeps only in-frame clones here, not all; method: immunoSEQ multiplex PCR. This sample has approximately 200,000 clones; about nine tenths occur once, and the top ten carry 2% to 2.5%. V is TRBV6-4 and J is TRBJ2-2; 10 positions agree with TRBD2. This receptor was obtained from a woman aged 25 to 45 who had recovered from COVID-19. The sequenced sample was PBMCs or T cells enriched from blood (not recorded which). The CDR3, as DNA: TGTGCCAGCAGTGTGACTAGCGGGTCCGGGGAGCTGTTTTTT. Encoded protein: CASSVTSGSGELFF.